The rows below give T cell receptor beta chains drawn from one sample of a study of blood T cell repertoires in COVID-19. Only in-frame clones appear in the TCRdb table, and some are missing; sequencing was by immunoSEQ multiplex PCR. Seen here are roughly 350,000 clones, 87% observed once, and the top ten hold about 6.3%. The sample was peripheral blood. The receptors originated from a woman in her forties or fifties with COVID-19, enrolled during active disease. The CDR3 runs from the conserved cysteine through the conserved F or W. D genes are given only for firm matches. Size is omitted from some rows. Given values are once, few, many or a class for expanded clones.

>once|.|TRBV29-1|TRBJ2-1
CSVASGGNEQFF
TGCAGCGTTGCTTCCGGGGGCAATGAGCAGTTCTTC
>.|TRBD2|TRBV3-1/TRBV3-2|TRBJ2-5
CASSQGLAGGVETQYF
TGTGCCAGCAGCCAAGGACTAGCGGGAGGTGTGGAGACCCAGTACTTC
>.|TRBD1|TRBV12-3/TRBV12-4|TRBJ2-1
CASSPDRYNEQFF
TGTGCCAGCAGTCCGGACAGGTACAATGAGCAGTTCTTC
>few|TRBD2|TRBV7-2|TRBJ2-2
CASRAGANTGELFF
TGTGCCAGCAGAGCGGGAGCGAACACCGGGGAGCTGTTTTTT
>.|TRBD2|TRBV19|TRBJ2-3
CASSIKFPNSGRGTDTQYF
TGTGCCAGTAGTATCAAATTTCCTAATAGCGGGAGAGGCACAGATACGCAGTATTTT
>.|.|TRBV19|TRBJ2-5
CASSIWQGKETQYF
TGTGCCAGTAGTATTTGGCAGGGAAAAGAGACCCAGTACTTC
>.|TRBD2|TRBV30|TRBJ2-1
CAIAGGPYNEQFF
TGTGCCATAGCGGGAGGGCCCTACAATGAGCAGTTCTTC
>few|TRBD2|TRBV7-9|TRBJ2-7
CASRVAGEAEQYF
TGTGCCAGCAGGGTAGCGGGAGAAGCCGAGCAGTACTTC
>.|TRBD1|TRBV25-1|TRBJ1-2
CASSLPGGTGGIYGYTF
TGTGCCAGCAGCCTCCCCGGGGGGACAGGGGGGATCTATGGCTACACCTTC
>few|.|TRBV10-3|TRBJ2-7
CAISERISTSYEQYF
TGTGCCATCAGTGAAAGGATTAGCACCTCCTACGAGCAGTACTTC
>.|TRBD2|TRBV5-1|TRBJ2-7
CASNRAGVSSYEQYF
TGCGCCAGCAATCGAGCGGGGGTGAGCTCCTACGAGCAGTACTTC
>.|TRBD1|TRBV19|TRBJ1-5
CASNRDRARNQPQHF
TGTGCCAGTAACCGGGACAGGGCTCGCAATCAGCCCCAGCATTTT
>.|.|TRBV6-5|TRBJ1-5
CASTGIGNSNQPQHF
TGTGCCAGCACAGGGATAGGAAATAGCAATCAGCCCCAGCATTTT
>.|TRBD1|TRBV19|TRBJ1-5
CASSVPTGSNQPQHF
TGTGCCAGTAGTGTTCCGACAGGGAGCAATCAGCCCCAGCATTTT
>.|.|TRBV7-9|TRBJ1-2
CASSPSVKGASGYTF
TGTGCCAGCAGCCCCAGTGTAAAAGGGGCTTCTGGCTACACCTTC
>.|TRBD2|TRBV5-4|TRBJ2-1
CASSPSGGGNEQFF
TGTGCCAGCAGCCCCAGTGGGGGGGGGAATGAGCAGTTCTTC
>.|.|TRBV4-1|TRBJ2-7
CASSQVFPGASGEQYF
TGCGCCAGCAGCCAAGTCTTTCCGGGAGCGTCGGGGGAGCAGTACTTC
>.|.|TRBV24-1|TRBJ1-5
CAVDQGAGQPQHF
TGTGCCGTCGACCAGGGTGCCGGTCAGCCCCAGCATTTT
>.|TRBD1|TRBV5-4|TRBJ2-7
CASSPTGTGTYEQYF
TGTGCCAGCAGCCCTACCGGGACAGGGACCTACGAGCAGTACTTC
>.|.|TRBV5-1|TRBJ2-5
CASSLRGRETQYF
TGCGCCAGCAGCTTGAGAGGAAGAGAGACCCAGTACTTC
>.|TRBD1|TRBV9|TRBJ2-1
CASSAQDRGLSEQFF
TGTGCCAGCAGCGCCCAGGACAGGGGGCTAAGTGAGCAGTTCTTC
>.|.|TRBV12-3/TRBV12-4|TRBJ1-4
CASRASGEKLFF
TGTGCCAGCAGAGCATCGGGTGAAAAACTGTTTTTT
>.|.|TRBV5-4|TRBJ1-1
CASSGETGLGTEAFF
TGTGCCAGCAGCGGTGAAACAGGGTTGGGCACTGAAGCTTTCTTT
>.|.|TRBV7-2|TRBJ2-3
CASSGGGADTQYF
TGTGCCAGCTCTGGCGGGGGCGCAGATACGCAGTATTTT
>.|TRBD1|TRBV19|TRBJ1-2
CASSPAGTGVNYGYTF
TGTGCCAGTAGCCCAGCCGGGACAGGGGTTAACTATGGCTACACCTTC
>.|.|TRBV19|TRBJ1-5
CASRWVQGNQPQHF
TGTGCCAGTAGGTGGGTTCAGGGCAATCAGCCCCAGCATTTT
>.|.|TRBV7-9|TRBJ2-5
CASSLLQETQYF
TGTGCCAGCAGCTTACTCCAAGAGACCCAGTACTTC
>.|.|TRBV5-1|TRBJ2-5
CASSLADLETQYF
TGCGCCAGCAGCTTGGCGGACTTAGAGACCCAGTACTTC